This note documents a single T cell receptor beta chain sequence. Its specificity is not known. The data were obtained in a study of chemoradiotherapy in HPV16-positive cancers. Repertoires were generated with immunoSEQ multiplex PCR, while TCRdb's copy carries only in-frame clones and drops some. The sample has around 2,100 clones, around 81% seen once. Germline trimming cut 4 bases from V and 9 bases from J; bases unmatched to any gene: 9. The CDR3 consists of 14 residues. CDR1 and CDR2 (germline): SNHLY, FYNNEI. Study-level findings and limits: For HPV16-positive patients, expanding HPV-responsive T cells associated with longer recurrence-free survival. Non-HPV-specific T cells did not expand in tumors during treatment, whereas candidate HPV-specific clones and E7-related motifs did.

This receptor was obtained from a human donor with HPV-associated anogenital cancer. Specimen: tumor tissue, collected from a patient who underwent chemoradiotherapy. The genes are TRBV2 and TRBJ1-5; 7 positions match TRBD1. DNA for the CDR3: TGTGCCAGCAGTGGGGGACAGCCGCAGGGGCCCCAGCATTTT. It translates to CASSGGQPQGPQHF.